The 27 T cell receptor beta chains below all came from one sample that was sequenced in a study of blood T cells in healthy people across ages. Through a sample-barcoded 5' primer and a J-beta primer mix, a second PCR was run for roughly 7 to 12 cycles. TCRdb ran MiXCR on the 5' RACE reads and lists one entry per CDR3 protein. In the table there are roughly 800,000 distinct CDR3 sequences, around half of which are singletons. Sequenced material: blood. The origin of the receptors is an older man in good health.

The V call is TRBV27, the J call TRBJ2-7; 10 nucleotides agree with TRBD2. This CDR3 region has 16 residues. Germline values: CDR1 MNHEY, CDR2 SMNVEV (reference sequence). Unmatched junction bases numbered 5, after V lost 0 bases and J lost 3 bases. This CDR3 is CASSLSAGTSVYEQYF. DNA for the CDR3: TGTGCCAGCAGTTTATCGGCCGGGACTAGCGTCTACGAGCAGTACTTC.

This clonotype occurred a few times. The J gene is TRBJ2-3, the V gene TRBV29-1; TRBD1 or TRBD2 may be the D gene (5 bases each). Germline values: CDR1 SQVTM, CDR2 ANQGSEA. There are 11 residues in the CDR3. Trimming took off 7 bases at V and 2 bases at J, with 7 bases between the two ends. As DNA, the CDR3 is TGCAGCGGAGGGGACACAGATACGCAGTATTTT. Translation: CSGGDTDTQYF.

This clonotype has only one observation. The chain is built from TRBV11-3 and TRBJ2-2, with a possible D match to TRBD1 (5 bases). Germline V gene sequence: CDR1 SGHNT, CDR2 YENEEA. This CDR3 spans 13 amino acids. Trimming pared 3 bases from V and 7 bases from J, leaving 9 bases between. The CDR3 DNA reads as TGTGCCAGCAGCTTGGTGCAGGGCGGGGAGCTGTTTTTT. Amino acids: CASSLVQGGELFF.

V is TRBV20-1 and J is TRBJ1-2; 8 positions agree with TRBD1. Per the germline V gene, CDR1 is DFQATT and CDR2 is SNEGSKA (reference sequence). This CDR3 region has 14 residues. Unmatched junction bases numbered 10, after V lost 6 bases and J lost 4 bases. The DNA of the CDR3 is TGCAGTGCCGTCCCGGTCGACAGGGGCTATGGCTACACCTTC. Its translation: CSAVPVDRGYGYTF.

This clonotype was recorded a few times. The chain has TRBV3-1 and TRBJ2-7; 13 bases map to TRBD2. The germline CDR1 and CDR2 sequences are LGHDT and YNNKEL (reference sequence). CDR3 length equals 16 residues. The V gene end was trimmed by 3 bases and the J gene end by 7 bases; junction bases not matched to a gene: 9. As DNA, the CDR3 is TGTGCCAGCAGCCAGGCTACTAGCGGGAGGGCCGGTGAGCAGTACTTC. Amino acid sequence: CASSQATSGRAGEQYF.

This clonotype appeared a single time. This chain joins TRBV9 and TRBJ2-5; maybe TRBD1 (6 bases). CDR1 is SGDLS, CDR2 YYNGEE, per germline. This CDR3 comprises 15 residues. V lost 3 bases to trimming and J lost 2 bases, with 14 bases between them. CDR3 region: CASSAGIGQQETQYF. The DNA of the CDR3 is TGTGCCAGCAGCGCCGGTATTGGACAGCAAGAGACCCAGTACTTC.

This clonotype was detected many times. The chain combines TRBV20-1 with TRBJ2-1; 8 bases are shared with TRBD2. The ends lost 1 base at V and 9 bases at J; junction bases unmatched: 20. Per the germline V gene, CDR1 is DFQATT and CDR2 is SNEGSKA (reference sequence). CDR3 size: 18 residues. CDR3 sequence (DNA): TGCAGTGCTAGAGCAAAGCGCCGGACTAGCAGCGACCAGGGTGAGCAGTTCTTC. Translating gives CSARAKRRTSSDQGEQFF.

This clonotype turned up a few times. The chain uses TRBV2 and TRBJ2-6; no clear D gene. Germline CDR1 and CDR2: SNHLY and FYNNEI. Trimming took 6 bases from V and 0 from J, leaving 15 bases between them. The CDR3 loop spans 17 amino acids. CDR3 sequence: CASRKTDASSGANVLTF. As DNA, the CDR3 is TGTGCCAGCAGAAAAACGGATGCTAGCTCTGGGGCCAACGTCCTGACTTTC.

V gene TRBV7-8 combines with J gene TRBJ1-1; the D is unclear. The CDR3 has 14 amino acids. V was shortened by 5 bases and J by 1 base, with 11 bases between the two germline ends. Germline V lookup: CDR1 SGHVS, CDR2 FQNEAQ. The CDR3 bases are TGTGCCAGCAGCCTAAGAGCGCCGAACACTGAAGCTTTCTTT. It codes for CASSLRAPNTEAFF.

This clonotype was seen a few times. CDR3 region: CASSPPGRNNSPLHF. Here the CDR3 DNA reads TGTGCCAGCAGTCCCCCTGGGCGCAATAATTCACCCCTCCACTTT. The chain joins TRBV28 to TRBJ1-6; D is ambiguous. Germline assignment: CDR1 MDHEN and CDR2 SYDVKM. V was trimmed by 5 bases and J by 5 bases, leaving 13 bases between them. The CDR3 runs to 15 residues.

Points on this clonotype: A clone one base away is much larger, so this may be a read error. The V gene is TRBV7-4, the J gene TRBJ2-7; no clear D gene. Germline V gives CDR1 SGHVT, CDR2 SQSDAQ. The CDR3 contains 17 residues. This CDR3 reads CASSFPRLWWAIYVQYF. In DNA, the CDR3 is TGTGCCAGCAGCTTCCCAAGGTTGTGGTGGGCTATCTACGTGCAGTACTTC.

The chain carries TRBV3-1 and TRBJ2-5, with TRBD2 identical over 14 bases. Unmatched junction bases numbered 5, after V lost 1 base and J lost 7 bases. The CDR3 covers 16 residues. Germline CDR1 reads LGHDT; CDR2 reads YNNKEL (reference sequence). In DNA form, the CDR3 reads TGTGCCAGCAGCCAAGGGACTAGCGGGGGGTTTGGGACCCAGTACTTC. Its protein product is CASSQGTSGGFGTQYF.

The chain joins TRBV5-1 to TRBJ2-7; D is uncertain. V was shortened by 4 bases and J by 2 bases, with 7 bases between the two germline ends. Germline V gives CDR1 SGHRS, CDR2 YFSETQ. The CDR3 is 12 amino acids. The CDR3 DNA sequence: TGCGCCAGCAGCGTTCCCGCCTACGAGCAGTACTTC. Protein: CASSVPAYEQYF.

The chain links TRBV7-2 to TRBJ1-2, with 9 bases that match TRBD1. The CDR3 runs 15 residues. Germline CDR1 and CDR2: SGHTA and FQGNSA. J lost 4 bases, V lost 7 bases, and 10 bases had no gene match. Here the CDR3 DNA reads TGTGCCAGCATCCAAGATAGGGACAGGGTCTATGGCTACACCTTC. As protein: CASIQDRDRVYGYTF.

CDR3 in DNA: TGTGCCATCAGTGACCCTACGGGACTAGCGGGATACGCGTATTTT. Translating it yields CAISDPTGLAGYAYF. V usage is TRBV10-3 and J usage is TRBJ2-3; 13 bases are a match to TRBD2. V lost 3 bases, J lost 14 bases, and 11 bases stayed unmatched. The CDR3 totals 15 residues. The germline gives CDR1 ENHRY, CDR2 SYGVKD.

The chain uses TRBV9 and TRBJ2-5, with D possibly being TRBD1 or TRBD2 (5 bases each). V dropped 4 bases and J dropped 4 bases, with 17 bases sitting between them. Germline V lookup: CDR1 SGDLS, CDR2 YYNGEE. CDR3 size: 15 residues. CDR3 nucleotides: TGTGCCAGCAGCCCCTTGGGGGTGGTGGTAGAGACCCAGTACTTC. Its protein is CASSPLGVVVETQYF.

The rearrangement joins TRBV29-1 to TRBJ2-1; TRBD2 matches at 10 bases. The length of the CDR3 is 13 residues. V gave up 2 bases and J gave up 10 bases; unmatched junction bases: 5. In germline, CDR1 is SQVTM, CDR2 ANQGSEA. The CDR3 DNA sequence: TGCAGCGTTGAAATGCTAGCGGGAGTCGAGCAGTTCTTC. Translating it yields CSVEMLAGVEQFF.

V and J are TRBV20-1 and TRBJ1-2; 8 positions match TRBD1. V lost 0 bases to trimming and J lost 4 bases; unmatched junction nucleotides: 7. The germline V gene encodes CDR1 DFQATT and CDR2 SNEGSKA (reference sequence). This CDR3 contains 15 residues. The CDR3 spells CSARDPDRGPYGYTF. The CDR3 DNA reads as TGCAGTGCTAGAGACCCAGACAGGGGCCCCTATGGCTACACCTTC.

In its sample, this clonotype was seen a few times. The chain couples TRBV7-2 to TRBJ1-2; 7 nucleotides align to TRBD1. Germline CDR1 SGHTA, CDR2 FQGNSA. J lost 7 bases, V lost 2 bases, and 10 bases had no gene match. The CDR3 contains 15 residues. The CDR3 sequence: CASSLRRDRDRGYTF. DNA for the CDR3: TGTGCCAGCAGCTTAAGAAGAGACAGGGACCGTGGCTACACCTTC.

The gene calls are TRBV12-3 or TRBV12-4 and TRBJ2-1; no definite D call. The CDR3 sequence is 15 residues long. V was shortened by 3 bases and J by 1 base, with 10 bases between the two germline ends. The CDR3 protein is CASSFFPASYNEQFF. CDR3 in DNA: TGTGCCAGCAGTTTTTTTCCGGCGTCCTACAATGAGCAGTTCTTC.

In its sample, this clonotype was seen a few times. The chain has TRBV15 and TRBJ2-1, with a weak D call TRBD1 (6 bases). Trimming cost V 0 bases and J 14 bases, with 17 bases left between them. Per germline, CDR1 LNHNV and CDR2 YYDKDF (reference sequence). The CDR3 contains 14 residues. The CDR3 DNA reads as TGTGCCACCAGCAGAGATGACAGGCTTTGGGACAAGTTCTTC. The encoded protein is CATSRDDRLWDKFF.

This chain joins TRBV25-1 and TRBJ2-5, with no clear D. V was trimmed by 6 bases and J by 7 bases, leaving 9 bases between them. The CDR3 contains 11 residues. In germline, CDR1 is MGHDK, CDR2 SYGVNS. CDR3 DNA sequence: TGTGCCAGCAGCGGCCTGGTGACCCAGTACTTC. Its translation is CASSGLVTQYF. The whole variable domain, filled in from reference TRBV25-1 and TRBJ2-5, reads EADIYQTPRYLVIGTGKKITLECSQTMGHDKMYWYQQDPGMELHLIHYSYGVNSTEKGDLSSESTVSRIRTEHFPLTLESARPSHTSQYLCASSGLVTQYFGPGTRLLVL.

Only a few counts were recorded for this clonotype. The J gene is TRBJ1-2, the V gene TRBV5-1; 9 bases line up with TRBD1. The CDR3 spans 15 residues. Looked up from germline, CDR1 is SGHRS and CDR2 is YFSETQ. With V trimmed by 4 bases and J by 6 bases, 10 bases remained unmatched. The CDR3 here is CASSGRTGAFNGYTF. In DNA form, the CDR3 reads TGCGCCAGCAGCGGACGGACAGGGGCTTTCAATGGCTACACCTTC.

The V gene is TRBV20-1, the J gene TRBJ1-2; maybe TRBD1 (6 bases). CDR3 length: 14 amino acids. The germline CDR1 and CDR2 sequences are DFQATT and SNEGSKA (reference sequence). DNA for the CDR3: TGCAGCGCCAGGCGACAGGCGACTAACTATGGCTACACCTTC. Translated, it gives CSARRQATNYGYTF.

About this clonotype itself: A much larger clone differs from this one at a single base, so this may be a read error. This chain links TRBV29-1 with TRBJ1-2, with 7 bases identical to TRBD1. The germline gives CDR1 SQVTM, CDR2 ANQGSEA. With 5 bases clipped from V and 7 bases from J, the junction kept 7 bases outside the gene matches. This CDR3 has 12 residues. The CDR3 region is CSVWGRGSGYTF. CDR3 DNA: TGCAGCGTTTGGGGCAGGGGGAGTGGCTACACCTTC.

The CDR3 here is CSVELAGGLHRYAYF. DNA of the CDR3: TGCAGCGTAGAGTTAGCGGGAGGCCTACACAGATACGCGTATTTT. The chain joins TRBV29-1 to TRBJ2-3; 10 bases are shared with TRBD2. Unmatched junction bases numbered 20, after V lost 6 bases and J lost 14 bases. This CDR3 is built from 15 residues. Germline V gene data show CDR1 as SQVTM and CDR2 as ANQGSEA.

The sample holds a few counts of this clonotype. The rearrangement joins TRBV24-1 to TRBJ1-2; no clear D. Germline V gene data show CDR1 as KGHDR and CDR2 as SFDVKD. V gave up 5 bases and J gave up 4 bases, with 4 bases separating them. The CDR3 is 11 amino acids. CDR3 region: CATSGVYGYTF. For the CDR3, the DNA is TGTGCCACCAGTGGAGTCTATGGCTACACCTTC.